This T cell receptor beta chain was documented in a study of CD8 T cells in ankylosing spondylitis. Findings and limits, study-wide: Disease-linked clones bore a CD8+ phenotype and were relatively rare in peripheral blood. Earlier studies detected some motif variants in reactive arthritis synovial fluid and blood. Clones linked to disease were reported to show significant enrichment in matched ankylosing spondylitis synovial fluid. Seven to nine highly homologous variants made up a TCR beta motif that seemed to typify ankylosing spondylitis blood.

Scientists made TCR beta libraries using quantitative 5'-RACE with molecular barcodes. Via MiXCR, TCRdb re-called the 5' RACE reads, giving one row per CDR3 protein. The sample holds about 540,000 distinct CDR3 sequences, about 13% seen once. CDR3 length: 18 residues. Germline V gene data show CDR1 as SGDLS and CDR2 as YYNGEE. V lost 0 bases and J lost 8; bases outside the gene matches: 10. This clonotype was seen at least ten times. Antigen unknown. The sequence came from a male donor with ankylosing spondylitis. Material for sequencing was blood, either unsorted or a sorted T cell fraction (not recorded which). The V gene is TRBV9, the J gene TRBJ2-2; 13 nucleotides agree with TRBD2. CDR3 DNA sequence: TGTGCCAGCAGCGTAGACCAAAGGACTAGCGGGAGTCGGGGGGAGCTGTTTTTT. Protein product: CASSVDQRTSGSRGELFF.